These T cell receptor beta chains were read from a single sample in a study of shared clonotypes between healthy human individuals. Only in-frame clones appear in the TCRdb table, and some are missing; sequencing was by immunoSEQ multiplex PCR. The table lists a few million clones, just over 90% of them singletons, with more than 1.5% in the top ten. The sample comprised naive CD8+ T cells from PBMCs. These receptors were taken from a man in his late teens or twenties in good health. Some clones in this sample may be carry-over from other donors' samples. The CDR3 runs from the conserved cysteine through the conserved F or W. The order of the fields is D gene, J gene, V gene, clone size, CDR3 DNA, CDR3 protein. A D gene is named only where the DNA matches it firmly. Rows give clone size only sometimes, using once, few, many, or a class for an expanded clone.

D: NA; J: TRBJ2-5; V: TRBV25-1; size: NA; DNA: TGTGCCAGCAGTGGGTTTGGAGAGACCCAGTACTTC; CDR3: CASSGFGETQYF
D: NA; J: TRBJ1-5; V: TRBV19; size: NA; DNA: TGTGCCAGTACCCCGTCCGGGAGACCACGCCTCAATCAGCCCCAGCATTTT; CDR3: CASTPSGRPRLNQPQHF
D: TRBD1; J: TRBJ1-5; V: TRBV6-1; size: NA; DNA: TGTGCCAGCAGTGAATACGGCGACAGGGATCAGCCCCAGCATTTT; CDR3: CASSEYGDRDQPQHF
D: NA; J: TRBJ1-4; V: TRBV27; size: once; DNA: TGTGCCAGCAGTTTATTACCGGGCCAAGGGGCTAATGAAAAACTGTTTTTT; CDR3: CASSLLPGQGANEKLFF
D: NA; J: TRBJ2-3; V: TRBV6-5; size: NA; DNA: TGTGCCAGCAGTTACGCGGGAAGCACAGATACGCAGTATTTT; CDR3: CASSYAGSTDTQYF
D: TRBD1; J: TRBJ2-7; V: TRBV27; size: NA; DNA: TGTGCCAGCAGCACCCGACAGGGGCCCCAATACGAGCAGTACTTC; CDR3: CASSTRQGPQYEQYF
D: TRBD2; J: TRBJ2-1; V: TRBV9; size: NA; DNA: TGTGCCAGCAGTTCCAGACTAGCCCCTTCCTACAATGAGCAGTTCTTC; CDR3: CASSSRLAPSYNEQFF
D: NA; J: TRBJ1-1; V: TRBV4-1; size: NA; DNA: TGCGCCAGCAGCCAAGTTTCGGTGAACACTGAAGCTTTCTTT; CDR3: CASSQVSVNTEAFF
D: TRBD1; J: TRBJ2-7; V: TRBV18; size: NA; DNA: TGTGCCAGCTCACCAGGAACAGGGGGATCCTACGAGCAGTACTTC; CDR3: CASSPGTGGSYEQYF
D: NA; J: TRBJ2-2; V: TRBV7-6; size: NA; DNA: TGTGCCAGCAGCTTCGGGCCTCCGGGGACGGACACCGGGGAGCTGTTTTTT; CDR3: CASSFGPPGTDTGELFF
D: NA; J: TRBJ1-1; V: TRBV13; size: NA; DNA: TGTGCCAGCAGCTTCCGGAACACTGAAGCTTTCTTT; CDR3: CASSFRNTEAFF
D: NA; J: TRBJ2-7; V: TRBV4-1; size: NA; DNA: TGCGCCAGCAGCCAAGATCGACAGAACTACGAGCAGTACTTC; CDR3: CASSQDRQNYEQYF
D: NA; J: TRBJ2-1; V: TRBV19; size: NA; DNA: TGTGCCAGTAGTATAGGAGGGTTTGCGGGAAATGAGCAGTTCTTC; CDR3: CASSIGGFAGNEQFF
D: NA; J: TRBJ1-2; V: TRBV5-6; size: NA; DNA: TGTGCCAGCAGCTTGGGCTATGGCTACACCTTC; CDR3: CASSLGYGYTF
D: TRBD1; J: TRBJ1-5; V: TRBV28; size: NA; DNA: TGTGCCAGCAGCCAGCGACAGGGAATTCAGCCCCAGCATTTT; CDR3: CASSQRQGIQPQHF
D: NA; J: TRBJ1-1; V: TRBV5-4; size: NA; DNA: TGTGCCAGCACCTCGGGTTATGAAGCTTTCTTT; CDR3: CASTSGYEAFF
D: NA; J: TRBJ2-5; V: TRBV6-5; size: NA; DNA: TGTGCCAGCAGAAGGGGTTGGGGAGAGACCCAGTACTTC; CDR3: CASRRGWGETQYF